One sample yielded the 10 T cell receptor beta chains listed below, sequenced in a study of early T cells in non-severe SARS-CoV-2 infection. TCRdb passed the 5' RACE reads through MiXCR, listing each CDR3 protein once. Of more than 60,000 distinct CDR3 sequences detected, roughly an eighth appear once; the ten largest clones hold 2.5% to 3.5%. Sequencing used whole blood, obtained at baseline. These receptors all come from an adult who was a healthcare worker with PCR-confirmed SARS-CoV-2 infection or an uninfected control (not recorded which).

This chain connects TRBV20-1 to TRBJ2-3; 10 bases agree with TRBD1. Germline V gene lookup returns CDR1 DFQATT and CDR2 SNEGSKA (reference sequence). The CDR3 contains 16 residues. Trimming cost V 5 bases and J 1 base; bases outside gene matches: 9. Here the CDR3 reads CSASGTGALGTDTQYF. DNA of the CDR3: TGCAGTGCTTCCGGGACAGGGGCCTTGGGCACAGATACGCAGTATTTT.

The chain recombines TRBV5-4 with TRBJ2-2; D uncertain. The V gene lost 4 bases and the J gene lost 4 bases, with 11 bases spanning the gap. This CDR3 is built from 14 residues. Germline CDR1 reads SGHNT; CDR2 reads YYREEE (reference sequence). The CDR3, as DNA: TGTGCCAGCAGCCCTAGACCCAGCACCGGGGAGCTGTTTTTT. Translation: CASSPRPSTGELFF.

Only a few counts were recorded for this clonotype. The rearrangement joins TRBV10-3 to TRBJ2-7, with D possibly being TRBD1 (6 bases). Germline V CDR1 and CDR2: ENHRY, SYGVKD. This CDR3 is 12 amino acids long. Trimming took off 2 bases at V and 7 bases at J, with 9 bases between the two ends. DNA for the CDR3: TGTGCCATCAGTGAGGTAGACAGGGAGCAGTACTTC. Its protein is CAISEVDREQYF.

This clonotype has a handful of counts. This chain uses TRBV5-6 with TRBJ2-1, with D maybe TRBD1 (6 bases). CDR3 length equals 11 residues. Looked up from germline, CDR1 is SGHDT and CDR2 is YYEEEE. V was clipped by 4 bases and J by 12 bases, with 11 bases between them. The CDR3 DNA is TGTGCCAGCAGCCGCGACAGGCGGCAGTTCTTC. Its protein product is CASSRDRRQFF.

This clonotype was observed at least ten times. The V and J genes are TRBV6-6 and TRBJ1-1; 10 bases line up with TRBD1. V lost 6 bases, J lost 5 bases, and 9 bases stayed unmatched. The CDR3 covers 15 residues. Per the germline V gene, CDR1 is MNHNY and CDR2 is SVGAGI (reference sequence). CDR3 residues: CASRARQGAGTEAFF. In DNA form, the CDR3 reads TGTGCCAGCAGGGCCAGACAGGGGGCAGGGACTGAAGCTTTCTTT.

This sequence joins TRBV7-6 and TRBJ2-1; 11 bases line up with TRBD2. Germline CDR1 reads SGHVS; CDR2 reads FNYEAQ. The V gene end was trimmed by 1 base and the J gene end by 7 bases; junction bases not matched to a gene: 15. This CDR3 contains 19 residues. The CDR3 bases are TGTGCCAGCAGCTTAGTTTTTAGCGGGGGGGCCTCGTCTGTAAATGAGCAGTTCTTC. As protein: CASSLVFSGGASSVNEQFF.

The table lists this clonotype with a few counts. The chain employs TRBV5-1 and TRBJ1-4; TRBD1 agrees at 9 bases. This CDR3 is 14 amino acids long. The germline V gene has CDR1 SGHRS and CDR2 YFSETQ. V lost 4 bases and J lost 5; bases outside the gene matches: 3. The chain's CDR3 is CASSRDRANEKLFF. The CDR3 DNA reads TGCGCCAGCAGCAGGGACAGGGCCAATGAAAAACTGTTTTTT.

The chain has TRBV5-1 and TRBJ1-4; D is undetermined. V was pared by 5 bases and J by 4 bases, with 9 bases between. Germline loops: CDR1 SGHRS, CDR2 YFSETQ. The CDR3 spans 13 residues. The CDR3, as DNA: TGCGCCAGCAGAGAAGGCAGTAATGAAAAACTGTTTTTT. Residues: CASREGSNEKLFF.

V is TRBV10-2 and J is TRBJ2-3; no definite D call. The ends were cut back, 0 bases at V and 4 bases at J, with 20 bases in the middle. This CDR3 is built from 18 residues. CDR1 is WSHSY and CDR2 is SAAADI in the germline V gene. The DNA for the CDR3 is TGCGCCAGCAGTGAGTCGAGACCCCAGGTTAATCTATCAGATACGCAGTATTTT. It specifies CASSESRPQVNLSDTQYF.

In its sample, this clonotype was seen many times. This chain uses TRBV21-1 with TRBJ2-7; whether TRBD1, the table's D call, matches the DNA was not checked. TRBV21-1 is annotated as a pseudogene. This CDR3 region has 10 residues. The CDR3 loop is CAVPRDEQYF. DNA for the CDR3: TGTGCCGTCCCCCGGGACGAGCAGTACTTC.